The clone carrying this T cell receptor beta chain has ten or more counts. What it recognizes is unknown. Investigators prepared the TCR beta libraries by applying iRepertoire HTBI primers and Arm-PCR of CDR3 regions. TCRdb passed the multiplex PCR reads through MiXCR, listing each CDR3 protein once. The table records a few hundred thousand distinct CDR3 sequences, 20% to 30% of them present only once. This sample was included in a study of regulatory T cells in long-lasting Graves disease. The study's findings and limits: Persistent Graves' patients showed reduced TCR diversity versus newly diagnosed patients. The number of shared public clonotypes was higher in persistent patients (around 2,500) than new patients (966). Accuracy was possibly reduced by small sample size.

After removal of 7 bases from V and 0 bases from J, the junction contained 9 bases not matched to a gene. Germline V CDR1 and CDR2: MNHNS, SASEGT. This CDR3 is 17 amino acids long. Time point given: persistent/refractory GD, antithyroid drugs over 5 years with positive TRAb. There was RNA extracted from PBMCs, and the TCR library was made from it. The V and J genes are TRBV6-1 and TRBJ1-1, with TRBD1 identical over 12 bases. The sequencing here drew on peripheral blood mononuclear cells (PBMCs), taken when the disease was refractory, from a patient treated with antithyroid drugs. The clonotype comes from a female donor with Graves disease. CDR3 in DNA: TGTGCCAGCACCGAGCCGGGACAGGGGGCCGTGAACACTGAAGCTTTCTTT. Translating gives CASTEPGQGAVNTEAFF.